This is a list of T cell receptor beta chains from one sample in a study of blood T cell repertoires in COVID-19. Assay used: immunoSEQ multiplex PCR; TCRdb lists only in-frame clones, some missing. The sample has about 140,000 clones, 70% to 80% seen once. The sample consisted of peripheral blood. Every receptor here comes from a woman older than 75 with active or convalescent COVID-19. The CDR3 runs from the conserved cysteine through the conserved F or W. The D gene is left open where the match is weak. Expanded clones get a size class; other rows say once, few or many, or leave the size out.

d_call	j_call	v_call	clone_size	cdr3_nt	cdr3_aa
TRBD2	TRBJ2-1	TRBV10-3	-	TGTGCCATCAGTGGGCGGGGGGACTACAATGAGCAGTTCTTC	CAISGRGDYNEQFF
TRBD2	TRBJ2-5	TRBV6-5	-	TGTGCCAGCAGTTACGGACTAGCGGTTGCAGAGACCCAGTACTTC	CASSYGLAVAETQYF
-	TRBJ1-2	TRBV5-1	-	TGCGCCAGCAGCTTGGGGGGGCCTGGCTACACCTTC	CASSLGGPGYTF
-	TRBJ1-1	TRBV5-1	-	TGCGCCAGCAGCTTAACCATCTCAATACAGGGTGTAGACACTGAAGCTTTCTTT	CASSLTISIQGVDTEAFF
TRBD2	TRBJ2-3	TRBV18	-	TGTGCCAGCTCACGAATCGGGGGGGACACAGATACGCAGTATTTT	CASSRIGGDTDTQYF
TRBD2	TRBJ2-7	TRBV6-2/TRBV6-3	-	TGTGCCAGCAGTTACGCGGGACTAGCGGGGGCCCTGAGAGCATCCTACGAGCAGTACTTC	CASSYAGLAGALRASYEQYF
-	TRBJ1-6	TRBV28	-	TGTGCCAGCAAGTATCCCGGGGAAGGAGGGAATTCACCCCTCCACTTT	CASKYPGEGGNSPLHF
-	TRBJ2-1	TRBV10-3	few	TGTGCCATTGCGGACAATGGTCCCTACAATGAGCAGTTCTTC	CAIADNGPYNEQFF
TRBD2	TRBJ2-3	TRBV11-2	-	TGTGCCAGCAGCTTAAGCGGGGGTACGCAGTATTTT	CASSLSGGTQYF
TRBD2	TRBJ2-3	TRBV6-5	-	TGTGCCACCAAGCGGGGAAACACAGATACGCAGTATTTT	CATKRGNTDTQYF
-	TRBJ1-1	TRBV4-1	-	TGCGCCAGCAGCCAAGAATCGGGGTTTCAAGCTTTCTTT	CASSQESGFQAFF
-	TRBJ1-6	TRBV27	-	TGTGCCAGCAGACGCGACGGGGGGTATAATTCACCCCTCCACTTT	CASRRDGGYNSPLHF
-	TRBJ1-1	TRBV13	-	TGTGCCAGCAGCCCCCGGACAAGTGAAGCTTTCTTT	CASSPRTSEAFF
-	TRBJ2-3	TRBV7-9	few	TGTGCCAGCACCTTGGGGGGGCGGACAGATACGCAGTATTTT	CASTLGGRTDTQYF
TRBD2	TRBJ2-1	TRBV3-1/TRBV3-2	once	TGTGCCAGCAGCCAAGAAAAGCGGGGGCCTTTGACGAATGAGCAGTTCTTC	CASSQEKRGPLTNEQFF
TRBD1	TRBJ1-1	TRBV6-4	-	TGTGCCAGCAGTGCCCAGACAGGGGGCAACACTGAAGCTTTCTTT	CASSAQTGGNTEAFF
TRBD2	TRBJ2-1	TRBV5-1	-	TGCGCCAGCAGCAGGACCGGGACTAGCGGGGGTAATGAGCAGTTCTTC	CASSRTGTSGGNEQFF
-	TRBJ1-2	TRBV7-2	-	TGTGCCAGCAGCTTACATGAGGGTAGAGGAGGCTACACCTTC	CASSLHEGRGGYTF
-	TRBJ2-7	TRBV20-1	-	TGCAGTGCTCTAACACTAGTCGAGCAGTACTTC	CSALTLVEQYF
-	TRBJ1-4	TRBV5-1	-	TGCGCCAGCAGGTTGCGGGGTGATGGTGCTAATGAAAAACTGTTTTTT	CASRLRGDGANEKLFF
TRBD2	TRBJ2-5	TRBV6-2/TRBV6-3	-	TGTGCCAGCAGTCCCTCCCTAGCGGGGGCTTTCCAGTACTTC	CASSPSLAGAFQYF
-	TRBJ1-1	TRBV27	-	TGTGCCAGCAGTTTATACGGGGGACTTGGGACTGAAGCTTTCTTT	CASSLYGGLGTEAFF
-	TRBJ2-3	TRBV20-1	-	TGCAGTGCCGTACAGAAGGATACGCAGTATTTT	CSAVQKDTQYF
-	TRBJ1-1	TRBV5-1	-	TGCGCCAGCAGCTTGGATTTCGGGGGGCTGGCTGAAGCTTTCTTT	CASSLDFGGLAEAFF
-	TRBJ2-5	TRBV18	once	TGTGCCAGCTGGCAATCAGGGAAGACCCAGTACTTC	CASWQSGKTQYF
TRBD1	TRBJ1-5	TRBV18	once	TGTGCCAGCTCCCCGGGACAGGGGGCAACGGGCAATCAGCCCCAGCATTTT	CASSPGQGATGNQPQHF
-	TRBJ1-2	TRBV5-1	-	TGCGCCAGCAGCTTGGACAGAAACTATGGCTACACCTTC	CASSLDRNYGYTF
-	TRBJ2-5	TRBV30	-	TGTGCCTGGAGCCCCGGGCGAGGGTCCCAAGAGACCCAGTACTTC	CAWSPGRGSQETQYF
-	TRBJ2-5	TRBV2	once	TGTGCCAGCAGTGAATTGCGGGGAGAAGAGACCCAGTACTTC	CASSELRGEETQYF
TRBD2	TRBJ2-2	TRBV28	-	TGTGCCAGCAGGAGCGGGGGTACGAACACCGGGGAGCTGTTTTTT	CASRSGGTNTGELFF
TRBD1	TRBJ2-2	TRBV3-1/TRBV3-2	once	TGTGCCAGCAGCCAGGGACAGCTAAACACCGGGGAGCTGTTTTTT	CASSQGQLNTGELFF
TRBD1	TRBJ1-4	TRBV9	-	TGTGCCAGCAGCGAGGGGGACAGTTCGTATGAAAAACTGTTTTTT	CASSEGDSSYEKLFF
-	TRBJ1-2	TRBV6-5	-	TGTGCCAGCAGTCAAACTAAGACAGATGGCTACACCTTC	CASSQTKTDGYTF
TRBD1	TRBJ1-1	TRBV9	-	TGTGCCAGCAGCGTGACAGGGACCATGAACACTGAAGCTTTCTTT	CASSVTGTMNTEAFF
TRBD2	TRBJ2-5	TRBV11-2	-	TGTGCCAGCAGCCGGACTAGCGGGGGCCCAAGGGAGACCCAGTACTTC	CASSRTSGGPRETQYF
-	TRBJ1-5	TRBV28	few	TGTGCCAGCAGTTCCAGGGGCGGGAATCAGCCCCAGCATTTT	CASSSRGGNQPQHF
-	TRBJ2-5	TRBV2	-	TGTGCCAGCAGTGAAGTGGGGTATAGGGGGGGGTACTTC	CASSEVGYRGGYF
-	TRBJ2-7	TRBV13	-	TGTGCCAGCAGCCGGGGGCAGGGGGGTACTTACGAGCAGTACTTC	CASSRGQGGTYEQYF
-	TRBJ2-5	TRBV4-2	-	TGTGCCAGCAGCCAAGATCCCTCGAGTACCCAGTACTTC	CASSQDPSSTQYF
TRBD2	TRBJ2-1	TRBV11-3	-	TGTGCCAGCAGCTGGGTCGGGACTAGCGGGGGACTGAATGAGCAGTTCTTC	CASSWVGTSGGLNEQFF
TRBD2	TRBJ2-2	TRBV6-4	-	TGTGCCAGCAGACAGCGGGGGCGGACCGGGGAGCTGTTTTTT	CASRQRGRTGELFF
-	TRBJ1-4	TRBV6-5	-	TGTGCCTCAAGACAGGCGATTAATGAAAAACTGTTTTTT	CASRQAINEKLFF
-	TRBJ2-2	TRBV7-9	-	TGTGCCAGCAGCCAGCAGGGTGGCACCGGGGAGCTGTTTTTT	CASSQQGGTGELFF
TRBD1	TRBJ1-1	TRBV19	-	TGTGCCAGTAGTACGGCGACAGGGGGAAGCACTGAAGCTTTCTTT	CASSTATGGSTEAFF
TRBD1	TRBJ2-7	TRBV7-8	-	TGTGCCAGCAGCTTAGGTCTGGGACAGAGAAACGAGCAGTACTTC	CASSLGLGQRNEQYF
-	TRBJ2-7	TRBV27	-	TGTGCCAGCAGTTACGAACGGGGCTACGAGCAGTACTTC	CASSYERGYEQYF
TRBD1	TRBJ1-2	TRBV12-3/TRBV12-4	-	TGTGCCAGCAGTTCCGGGACAGGCCTGGGCTACACCTTC	CASSSGTGLGYTF
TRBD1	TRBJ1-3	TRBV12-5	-	TGTGCTAGTGGTTACACAGGGGTTGGTGGAAACACCATATATTTT	CASGYTGVGGNTIYF
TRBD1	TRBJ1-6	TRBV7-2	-	TGTGCCAGCAGCTTAAACAGGGGAAATAATTCACCCCTCCACTTT	CASSLNRGNNSPLHF
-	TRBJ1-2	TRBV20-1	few	TGCAGTGCTAGTATCCGGTCGGGGGGAGGCTACACCTTC	CSASIRSGGGYTF
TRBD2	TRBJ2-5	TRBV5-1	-	TGCGCCAGCAAACAGCGGGGGGAGCGCCCGGAGACCCAGTACTTC	CASKQRGERPETQYF
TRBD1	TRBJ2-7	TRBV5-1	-	TGCGCCAGCAGCGGGACAGGGGGCCAGGGAGAAAAGCAGTACTTC	CASSGTGGQGEKQYF
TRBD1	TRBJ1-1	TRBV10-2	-	TGCGCCAGCAGGGACAGGGAAGCTGAAGCTTTCTTT	CASRDREAEAFF
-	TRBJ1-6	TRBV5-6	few	TGTGCCAGCAGCTTGTGGGGCCCGGATTCACCCCTCCACTTT	CASSLWGPDSPLHF